This T cell receptor (beta chain) was sequenced during a study of cytomegalovirus exposure and HLA in healthy donors. On the study more broadly: Caucasian-associated ancestry cluster membership applied to under 85% of around 400 genotyped donors. Overall study findings and caveats: Presence/absence analyses assumed roughly uniform sequencing depth across donors, which may not hold. In an earlier analysis, in 540 or so donors, most V segments appeared productive either ~87% or ~30% of the time. TCR beta chains numbering under 200 were designated cytomegalovirus-associated.

The primer mix had 60 Vbeta and 13 Jbeta primers. Sequenced by immunoSEQ multiplex PCR; TCRdb stores in-frame clones only, minus some. This listing includes about 120,000 clones. Comment on this clone: The antigen is unknown.

Trimming removed 4 bases at V and 7 bases at J, with 11 bases between. The CDR3 consists of 13 residues. Germline V CDR1 and CDR2: MNHEY, SMNVEV (reference sequence). The receptor was isolated from a man aged 18 to 35 in good health and CMV-seronegative. J is TRBJ1-5 and V is TRBV27; D is perhaps TRBD1 (6 bases). Specimen: PBMCs. The CDR3 spells CASSWDKNQPQHF. CDR3 in DNA: TGTGCCAGCAGTTGGGACAAAAACCAGCCCCAGCATTTT.